A single sample gave rise to the 9 T cell receptor beta chains below, sequenced in a study of cytomegalovirus exposure and HLA in healthy donors. PCR involved 60 Vbeta and 13 Jbeta primers. The assay was immunoSEQ multiplex PCR, and TCRdb's table has in-frame clones only and misses some. The sample includes 150,000 to 200,000 clones, roughly 68% of them seen just once. The sample consisted of PBMCs. Receptor source: a man aged 25-40 years in good health and CMV-seropositive.

This chain links TRBV7-3 with TRBJ2-1; D perhaps matches TRBD1 (5 bases). The CDR3 consists of 12 residues. The V gene's germline CDR1 is SGHTA and CDR2 FQGTGA. Trimming shortened V by 5 bases and J by 10 bases, and 12 bases separated the two germline ends. The CDR3 protein is CASSTYGAEQFF. CDR3 bases: TGTGCCAGCAGCACTTATGGGGCGGAGCAGTTCTTC.

This clone was found a few times. The rearrangement links TRBV9 to TRBJ1-2; TRBD1 agrees at 7 bases. This CDR3 comprises 13 residues. Germline assignment: CDR1 SGDLS and CDR2 YYNGEE. The junction had 10 bases not matched to a gene; V was cut back by 3 bases and J by 11 bases. The CDR3: CASSAPDRSFYTF. CDR3 bases: TGTGCCAGCAGCGCGCCGGACAGGAGTTTTTACACCTTC.

Comment on this clone: Other DNA sequences within the sample encode an identical CDR3. The chain joins TRBV5-1 to TRBJ1-1; the D is unclear. Between the trimmed V and J ends, which lost 2 bases and 2 bases, there was a span of 10 bases. Germline CDR1 reads SGHRS; CDR2 reads YFSETQ. This CDR3 region has 14 residues. CDR3 DNA: TGCGCCAGCAGCTTCGGAACAGCTAACACTGAAGCTTTCTTT. Translated: CASSFGTANTEAFF.

This chain connects TRBV7-2 to TRBJ2-7, with D tentatively TRBD2 (6 bases). Trimming took off 6 bases at V and 0 bases at J, with 12 bases between the two ends. In germline, CDR1 is SGHTA, CDR2 FQGNSA. The length of the CDR3 is 14 residues. Here the CDR3 reads CASRSIAASYEQYF. The CDR3 region has the DNA TGTGCCAGCAGATCCATAGCGGCCTCCTACGAGCAGTACTTC.

About this clone itself: Germline is not matched at one junction end, which may reflect a read error. The same CDR3 can be traced to other DNA sequences in this sample. The chain employs TRBV27 and TRBJ2-2; weak D call: TRBD1 (6 bases). The germline V gene has CDR1 MNHEY and CDR2 SMNVEV (reference sequence). The CDR3 contains 16 residues. CDR3 coding DNA: TGTGCCAGCAGTTCAAGGACAGTCGCGAACACTGGGGAGCTGTTTTTT. Amino acid sequence: CASSSRTVANTGELFF.

The chain carries TRBV4-1 and TRBJ2-5; the match to TRBD2 covers 9 bases. The junction had 4 bases not matched to a gene; V was cut back by 3 bases and J by 5 bases. The CDR3 loop spans 14 amino acids. Germline V gives CDR1 MGHRA, CDR2 YSYEKL. CDR3 in amino acids: CASSHPSGIETQYF. Written as DNA, the CDR3 is TGCGCCAGCAGCCATCCTAGCGGGATTGAGACCCAGTACTTC.

This clone appeared once. The chain is built from TRBV5-1 and TRBJ2-3; TRBD2 matches 8 bases. CDR1 is SGHRS, CDR2 YFSETQ, per germline. V lost 3 bases, J lost 11 bases, and 11 bases stayed unmatched. The CDR3 runs to 14 residues. The CDR3 sequence is CASSSGAGVFWQYF. The CDR3 region has the DNA TGCGCCAGCAGCTCAGGAGCGGGAGTCTTTTGGCAGTATTTT.

As regards this clone: At one end, the junction sequence differs from germline, possibly due to a read error. CDR3 bases: TGTGCCAGCAGTGAGACTAGCATCTCCGACGAGCAGTACTTC. Its translation: CASSETSISDEQYF. The chain couples TRBV27 to TRBJ2-7, with 7 bases fitting TRBD2. The length of the CDR3 is 14 residues. Looked up from germline, CDR1 is MNHEY and CDR2 is SMNVEV (reference sequence).

The V and J genes are TRBV4-2 and TRBJ2-7; unclear D gene. This CDR3 has 11 amino acids. CDR1 is LGHNA and CDR2 is YNFKEQ in the germline V gene. V dropped 1 base and J dropped 5 bases, with 3 bases sitting between them. In DNA form, the CDR3 reads TGTGCCAGCAGCCAAGGTAACGAGCAGTACTTC. Translation gives CASSQGNEQYF.